A selection of T cell receptor beta chains follows, all from one sample in a study of T cell changes during pregnancy in multiple sclerosis. Profiled with immunoSEQ multiplex PCR; TCRdb holds only in-frame clones, not every one. Among just under 45,000 clones, approximately 96% were seen once, and the ten largest hold about 1%. The sample here was peripheral blood, taken in the second trimester of pregnancy. The receptor source for this set is a female donor with multiple sclerosis, enrolled in a pregnancy study. CDR3s include the opening cysteine and the closing phenylalanine or tryptophan. The D gene is left open where the match is weak. Rows may omit the clone size; those that give it use once, few, many or a size class.

abundance: .
d_gene: TRBD1
v_gene: TRBV25-1
j_gene: TRBJ2-6
CDR3aa: CASSVPGQGVLTF
CDR3nt: TGTGCCAGCAGTGTACCGGGACAGGGGGTCCTGACTTTC

abundance: .
d_gene: .
v_gene: TRBV7-9
j_gene: TRBJ1-4
CDR3aa: CASSYERANEKLFF
CDR3nt: TGTGCCAGCAGCTACGAGCGGGCTAATGAAAAACTGTTTTTT

abundance: .
d_gene: TRBD1
v_gene: TRBV19
j_gene: TRBJ1-5
CDR3aa: CASSIGTGGNQPQHF
CDR3nt: TGTGCCAGTAGTATAGGGACAGGGGGAAATCAGCCCCAGCATTTT

abundance: .
d_gene: TRBD2
v_gene: TRBV9
j_gene: TRBJ2-2
CDR3aa: CASSFSSGGTGELFF
CDR3nt: TGTGCCAGCAGCTTCTCTAGCGGGGGCACCGGGGAGCTGTTTTTT

abundance: .
d_gene: .
v_gene: TRBV27
j_gene: TRBJ1-1
CDR3aa: CASSLSGVPNTEAFF
CDR3nt: TGTGCCAGCAGTTTATCCGGAGTTCCGAACACTGAAGCTTTCTTT

abundance: .
d_gene: .
v_gene: TRBV6-5
j_gene: TRBJ2-6
CDR3aa: CASSYMSAGANVLTF
CDR3nt: TGTGCCAGCAGTTACATGAGTGCTGGGGCCAACGTCCTGACTTTC

abundance: .
d_gene: .
v_gene: TRBV9
j_gene: TRBJ1-1
CDR3aa: CASSPSGGAAAFF
CDR3nt: TGTGCCAGCAGCCCCTCCGGGGGGGCGGCGGCTTTCTTT

abundance: .
d_gene: TRBD1
v_gene: TRBV18
j_gene: TRBJ2-7
CDR3aa: CASSPRQGQYEQYF
CDR3nt: TGTGCCAGCTCACCGAGACAGGGGCAATACGAGCAGTACTTC

abundance: .
d_gene: TRBD1
v_gene: TRBV19
j_gene: TRBJ2-7
CDR3aa: CASSMSGQGNQNEQYF
CDR3nt: TGTGCCAGTAGTATGTCGGGACAGGGCAATCAGAACGAGCAGTACTTC

abundance: .
d_gene: .
v_gene: TRBV2
j_gene: TRBJ2-7
CDR3aa: CASLKEQGNNEQYF
CDR3nt: TGTGCCAGCCTAAAGGAGCAGGGTAACAACGAGCAGTACTTC

abundance: .
d_gene: .
v_gene: TRBV21-1
j_gene: TRBJ2-5
CDR3aa: CASSDGGASQETQYF
CDR3nt: TGTGCCAGCAGCGACGGGGGGGCGAGTCAAGAGACCCAGTACTTC

abundance: .
d_gene: .
v_gene: TRBV18
j_gene: TRBJ2-6
CDR3aa: CASSPTGGLAGANVLTF
CDR3nt: TGTGCCAGCTCACCGACAGGAGGACTAGCTGGGGCCAACGTCCTGACTTTC

abundance: .
d_gene: TRBD1
v_gene: TRBV19
j_gene: TRBJ2-1
CDR3aa: CASIGTGGNEQFF
CDR3nt: TGTGCCAGTATCGGGACAGGGGGCAATGAGCAGTTCTTC

abundance: once
d_gene: .
v_gene: TRBV19
j_gene: TRBJ2-5
CDR3aa: CASSINGETQYF
CDR3nt: TGTGCCAGTAGTATAAACGGGGAGACCCAGTACTTC

abundance: once
d_gene: .
v_gene: TRBV6-1
j_gene: TRBJ1-4
CDR3aa: CASSEGTATNEKLFF
CDR3nt: TGTGCCAGCAGTGAAGGAACAGCAACTAATGAAAAACTGTTTTTT

abundance: .
d_gene: TRBD1
v_gene: TRBV9
j_gene: TRBJ1-2
CDR3aa: CASRGQGDGYTF
CDR3nt: TGTGCCAGCAGGGGACAGGGGGATGGCTACACCTTC

abundance: .
d_gene: .
v_gene: TRBV29-1
j_gene: TRBJ1-4
CDR3aa: CSVVGDSGDGKLFF
CDR3nt: TGCAGCGTCGTAGGTGACAGTGGGGATGGAAAACTGTTTTTT

abundance: .
d_gene: .
v_gene: TRBV5-1
j_gene: TRBJ2-1
CDR3aa: CASSSQGYNEQFF
CDR3nt: TGCGCCAGCAGCTCCCAGGGATACAATGAGCAGTTCTTC

abundance: once
d_gene: TRBD2
v_gene: TRBV6-6
j_gene: TRBJ2-3
CDR3aa: CASSYGLADGDTQYF
CDR3nt: TGTGCCAGCAGTTACGGCCTAGCGGACGGCGATACGCAGTATTTT

abundance: once
d_gene: .
v_gene: TRBV7-9
j_gene: TRBJ1-1
CDR3aa: CASTSGSEAFF
CDR3nt: TGTGCCAGCACCTCAGGTTCGGAAGCTTTCTTT

abundance: .
d_gene: .
v_gene: TRBV15
j_gene: TRBJ1-2
CDR3aa: CATSRDNAPINGGYTF
CDR3nt: TGTGCCACCAGCAGAGATAACGCGCCTATAAACGGTGGCTACACCTTC

abundance: .
d_gene: TRBD2
v_gene: TRBV4-3
j_gene: TRBJ2-3
CDR3aa: CASSLFLGRGGLADTQYF
CDR3nt: TGCGCCAGCAGCCTTTTCCTTGGACGGGGGGGCTTGGCAGATACGCAGTATTTT

abundance: .
d_gene: TRBD1
v_gene: TRBV6-6
j_gene: TRBJ2-2
CDR3aa: CASSYEGADTGELFF
CDR3nt: TGTGCCAGCAGTTACGAGGGGGCTGACACCGGGGAGCTGTTTTTT

abundance: .
d_gene: TRBD1
v_gene: TRBV27
j_gene: TRBJ1-5
CDR3aa: CASRMGQGLGNQPQHF
CDR3nt: TGTGCCAGCAGGATGGGACAGGGGCTGGGCAATCAGCCCCAGCATTTT

abundance: .
d_gene: TRBD1
v_gene: TRBV18
j_gene: TRBJ1-3
CDR3aa: CASSPRDSGNTIYF
CDR3nt: TGTGCCAGCTCCCCCCGGGACAGTGGAAACACCATATATTTT

abundance: .
d_gene: TRBD1
v_gene: TRBV30
j_gene: TRBJ1-4
CDR3aa: CAWSVKGAPEKLFF
CDR3nt: TGTGCCTGGAGTGTAAAGGGGGCGCCCGAAAAACTGTTTTTT

abundance: once
d_gene: TRBD2
v_gene: TRBV30
j_gene: TRBJ2-7
CDR3aa: CAWSVRASGRVAYEQYF
CDR3nt: TGTGCCTGGAGTGTACGGGCTAGCGGGAGAGTCGCCTACGAGCAGTACTTC

abundance: .
d_gene: .
v_gene: TRBV19
j_gene: TRBJ1-5
CDR3aa: CASSRYPGGSNQPQHF
CDR3nt: TGTGCCAGTAGTCGGTATCCGGGAGGTAGCAATCAGCCCCAGCATTTT

abundance: .
d_gene: .
v_gene: TRBV5-3
j_gene: TRBJ1-5
CDR3aa: CARSGRRGYMENQPQHF
CDR3nt: TGTGCCAGAAGCGGCCGCCGGGGATATATGGAAAATCAGCCCCAGCATTTT

abundance: .
d_gene: TRBD2
v_gene: TRBV7-3
j_gene: TRBJ2-2
CDR3aa: CASSLNKLGGTNTGELFF
CDR3nt: TGTGCCAGCAGCTTAAATAAACTGGGAGGGACGAACACCGGGGAGCTGTTTTTT

abundance: once
d_gene: TRBD1
v_gene: TRBV19
j_gene: TRBJ1-2
CDR3aa: CASSSRQGPAGGYTF
CDR3nt: TGTGCCAGTAGTTCCCGACAGGGCCCAGCTGGTGGCTACACCTTC

abundance: .
d_gene: TRBD2
v_gene: TRBV5-1
j_gene: TRBJ2-5
CDR3aa: CASSLRGPSGGAETQYF
CDR3nt: TGCGCCAGCAGCTTGAGGGGGCCTAGCGGGGGGGCGGAGACCCAGTACTTC

abundance: .
d_gene: TRBD1
v_gene: TRBV19
j_gene: TRBJ1-2
CDR3aa: CASMRGREFGYTF
CDR3nt: TGTGCCAGTATGAGGGGGCGCGAATTTGGCTACACCTTC

abundance: few
d_gene: .
v_gene: TRBV4-1
j_gene: TRBJ1-3
CDR3aa: CASSQDMGHRSGNTIYF
CDR3nt: TGCGCCAGCAGCCAAGATATGGGACATCGATCTGGAAACACCATATATTTT

abundance: .
d_gene: .
v_gene: TRBV27
j_gene: TRBJ1-5
CDR3aa: CASSLQWNQPQHF
CDR3nt: TGTGCCAGCAGTTTACAGTGGAATCAGCCCCAGCATTTT

abundance: .
d_gene: .
v_gene: TRBV7-3
j_gene: TRBJ2-5
CDR3aa: CASQPGPGETQYF
CDR3nt: TGTGCCAGCCAGCCAGGGCCCGGAGAGACCCAGTACTTC

abundance: .
d_gene: .
v_gene: TRBV6-5
j_gene: TRBJ1-1
CDR3aa: CASSYGLMNTEAFF
CDR3nt: TGTGCCAGCAGTTACGGACTGATGAACACTGAAGCTTTCTTT

abundance: .
d_gene: .
v_gene: TRBV4-1
j_gene: TRBJ1-1
CDR3aa: CASSQAEGMNTEAFF
CDR3nt: TGCGCCAGCAGCCAAGCGGAGGGAATGAACACTGAAGCTTTCTTT

abundance: .
d_gene: .
v_gene: TRBV2
j_gene: TRBJ1-5
CDR3aa: CASSEAGRSNQPQHF
CDR3nt: TGTGCCAGCAGTGAAGCTGGCAGGTCCAATCAGCCCCAGCATTTT

abundance: .
d_gene: .
v_gene: TRBV5-8
j_gene: TRBJ2-7
CDR3aa: CASRLTSSYEQYF
CDR3nt: TGTGCCAGCAGGTTGACATCGTCCTACGAGCAGTACTTC

abundance: .
d_gene: TRBD1
v_gene: TRBV7-9
j_gene: TRBJ2-1
CDR3aa: CASRGQGIQTEEFF
CDR3nt: TGTGCCAGCAGGGGACAGGGAATACAGACGGAGGAGTTCTTC

abundance: .
d_gene: TRBD1
v_gene: TRBV25-1
j_gene: TRBJ2-3
CDR3aa: CASSRWTGTYTDTQYF
CDR3nt: TGTGCCAGCAGTCGTTGGACAGGTACCTACACAGATACGCAGTATTTT

abundance: .
d_gene: .
v_gene: TRBV5-1
j_gene: TRBJ1-1
CDR3aa: CASSLVSVGTEAFF
CDR3nt: TGCGCCAGCAGCTTGGTATCGGTCGGGACTGAAGCTTTCTTT

abundance: .
d_gene: .
v_gene: TRBV6-1
j_gene: TRBJ2-7
CDR3aa: CASIQGAGQYF
CDR3nt: TGTGCCAGCATACAGGGCGCTGGGCAGTACTTC

abundance: once
d_gene: .
v_gene: TRBV7-8
j_gene: TRBJ2-7
CDR3aa: CASSSRQMGYEQYF
CDR3nt: TGTGCCAGCAGCTCCCGACAGATGGGTTACGAGCAGTACTTC

abundance: .
d_gene: TRBD1
v_gene: TRBV15
j_gene: TRBJ2-3
CDR3aa: CATSRADGTGTADTQYF
CDR3nt: TGTGCCACCAGCAGAGCAGACGGGACAGGCACCGCAGATACGCAGTATTTT

abundance: .
d_gene: TRBD1
v_gene: TRBV5-1
j_gene: TRBJ2-6
CDR3aa: CASSAGQGSPGANVLTF
CDR3nt: TGCGCCAGCAGCGCCGGACAGGGGTCCCCTGGGGCCAACGTCCTGACTTTC

abundance: .
d_gene: .
v_gene: TRBV11-2
j_gene: TRBJ1-3
CDR3aa: CASSLVKGAHYGNTIYF
CDR3nt: TGTGCCAGCAGCTTAGTTAAAGGGGCGCATTATGGAAACACCATATATTTT

abundance: .
d_gene: TRBD1
v_gene: TRBV15
j_gene: TRBJ1-2
CDR3aa: CATSRDRTGFDGYTF
CDR3nt: TGTGCCACCAGCAGAGATAGGACAGGGTTCGATGGCTACACCTTC

abundance: .
d_gene: .
v_gene: TRBV7-6
j_gene: TRBJ2-7
CDR3aa: CASSAHLDPGAYEQYF
CDR3nt: TGTGCCAGCAGCGCCCACCTCGATCCGGGGGCCTACGAGCAGTACTTC

abundance: .
d_gene: TRBD1
v_gene: TRBV7-6
j_gene: TRBJ1-1
CDR3aa: CASSLGQGNTEAFF
CDR3nt: TGTGCCAGCAGCTTGGGACAGGGGAACACTGAAGCTTTCTTT

abundance: .
d_gene: .
v_gene: TRBV16
j_gene: TRBJ2-7
CDR3aa: CASSQLGGRSYEQYF
CDR3nt: TGTGCCAGCAGCCAATTGGGGGGACGGTCCTACGAGCAGTACTTC

abundance: .
d_gene: TRBD2
v_gene: TRBV7-9
j_gene: TRBJ2-1
CDR3aa: CASSRLALYNEQFF
CDR3nt: TGTGCCAGCAGCCGACTAGCCTTATACAATGAGCAGTTCTTC

abundance: .
d_gene: TRBD2
v_gene: TRBV10-3
j_gene: TRBJ2-7
CDR3aa: CAISAPRAGSSYEQYF
CDR3nt: TGTGCCATCAGTGCCCCTAGAGCGGGGAGCTCCTACGAGCAGTACTTC

abundance: .
d_gene: .
v_gene: TRBV28
j_gene: TRBJ1-2
CDR3aa: CASSPPGGGYGYTF
CDR3nt: TGTGCCAGCAGCCCCCCGGGGGGAGGCTATGGCTACACCTTC

abundance: .
d_gene: TRBD1
v_gene: TRBV7-8
j_gene: TRBJ1-1
CDR3aa: CASSLDSFPGGGAEAFF
CDR3nt: TGTGCCAGCAGCTTAGATAGTTTCCCAGGGGGTGGGGCTGAAGCTTTCTTT

abundance: once
d_gene: .
v_gene: TRBV5-1
j_gene: TRBJ1-5
CDR3aa: CASSLEGGQPQHF
CDR3nt: TGCGCCAGCAGCTTGGAAGGGGGTCAGCCCCAGCATTTT

abundance: .
d_gene: TRBD1
v_gene: TRBV5-1
j_gene: TRBJ2-7
CDR3aa: CASSPGGQGSPNEQYF
CDR3nt: TGCGCCAGCAGCCCCGGGGGACAGGGGTCTCCCAACGAGCAGTACTTC

abundance: .
d_gene: TRBD1
v_gene: TRBV29-1
j_gene: TRBJ1-2
CDR3aa: CSGIDRVYGYTF
CDR3nt: TGCAGCGGCATAGACAGGGTGTATGGCTACACCTTC